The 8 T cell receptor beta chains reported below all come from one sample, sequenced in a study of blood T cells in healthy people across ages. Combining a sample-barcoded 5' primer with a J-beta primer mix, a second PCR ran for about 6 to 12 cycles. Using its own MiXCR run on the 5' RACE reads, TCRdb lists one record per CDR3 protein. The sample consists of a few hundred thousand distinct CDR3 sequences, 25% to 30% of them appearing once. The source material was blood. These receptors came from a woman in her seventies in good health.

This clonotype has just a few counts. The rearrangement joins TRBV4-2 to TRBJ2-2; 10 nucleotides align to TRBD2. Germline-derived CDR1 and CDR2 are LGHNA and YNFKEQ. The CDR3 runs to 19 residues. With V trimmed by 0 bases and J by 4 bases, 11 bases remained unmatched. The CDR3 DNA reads TGTGCCAGCAGCCAAGACCCAGGGCTAGCGGGAGTCCTCACCGGGGAGCTGTTTTTT. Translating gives CASSQDPGLAGVLTGELFF.

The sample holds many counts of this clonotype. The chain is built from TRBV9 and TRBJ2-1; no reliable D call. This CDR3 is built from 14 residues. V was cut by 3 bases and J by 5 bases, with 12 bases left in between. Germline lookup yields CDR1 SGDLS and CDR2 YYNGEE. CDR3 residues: CASSAGRLDNEQFF. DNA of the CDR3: TGTGCCAGCAGCGCCGGAAGATTAGACAATGAGCAGTTCTTC.

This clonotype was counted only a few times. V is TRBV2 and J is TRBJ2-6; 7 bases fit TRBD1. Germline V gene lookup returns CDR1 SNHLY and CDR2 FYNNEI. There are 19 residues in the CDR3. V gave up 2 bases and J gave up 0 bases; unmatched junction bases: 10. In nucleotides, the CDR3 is TGTGCCAGCAGTGAAACAGACAGGGCTCCAATCTCTGGGGCCAACGTCCTGACTTTC. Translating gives CASSETDRAPISGANVLTF.

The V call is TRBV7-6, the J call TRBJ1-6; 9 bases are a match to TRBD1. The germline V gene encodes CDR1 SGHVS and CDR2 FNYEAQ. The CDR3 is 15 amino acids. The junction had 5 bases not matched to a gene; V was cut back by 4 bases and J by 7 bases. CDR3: CASSSDGTGNSPLHF. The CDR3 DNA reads TGTGCCAGCAGCTCAGACGGGACAGGGAATTCACCCCTCCACTTT.

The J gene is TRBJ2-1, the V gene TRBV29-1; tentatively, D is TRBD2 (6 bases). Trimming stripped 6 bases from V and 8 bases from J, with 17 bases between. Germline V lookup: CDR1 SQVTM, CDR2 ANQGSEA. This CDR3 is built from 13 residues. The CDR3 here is CSVRREWGYEQFF. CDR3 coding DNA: TGCAGCGTACGGCGGGAATGGGGGTATGAGCAGTTCTTC.

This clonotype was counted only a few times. CDR3 residues: CSALAQSSYNEQFF. For the CDR3, the DNA is TGCAGTGCTTTAGCGCAGAGCTCCTACAATGAGCAGTTCTTC. This rearrangement joins TRBV20-1 to TRBJ2-1, with a weak D call TRBD2 (5 bases). Germline lookup yields CDR1 DFQATT and CDR2 SNEGSKA (reference sequence). There are 14 residues in the CDR3. V was pared by 5 bases and J by 0 bases, with 11 bases between.

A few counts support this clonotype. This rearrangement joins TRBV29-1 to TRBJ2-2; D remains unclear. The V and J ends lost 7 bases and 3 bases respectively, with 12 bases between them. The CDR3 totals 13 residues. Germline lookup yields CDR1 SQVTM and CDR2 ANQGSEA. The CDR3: CSGWAEYTGELFF. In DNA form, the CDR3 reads TGCAGCGGGTGGGCCGAATACACCGGGGAGCTGTTTTTT.

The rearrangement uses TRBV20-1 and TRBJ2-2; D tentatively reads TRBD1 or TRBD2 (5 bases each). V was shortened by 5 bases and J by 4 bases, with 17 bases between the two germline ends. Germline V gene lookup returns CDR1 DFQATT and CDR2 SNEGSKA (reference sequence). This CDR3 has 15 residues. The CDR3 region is CSAGGIGPPTGELFF. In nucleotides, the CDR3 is TGCAGTGCTGGGGGAATAGGTCCCCCCACCGGGGAGCTGTTTTTT.